Below are 28 T cell receptor beta chains sequenced from a single sample in a study of Graves' ophthalmopathy and Graves' hyperthyroidism. From RNA, the CDR3 regions of TCR beta chains were amplified and sequenced. The authors performed first-round RT-PCR with HTBI primers and then a second-round multiplex PCR. TCRdb itself ran the multiplex PCR reads through MiXCR, one entry per CDR3 protein. The data hold 300,000 to 400,000 distinct CDR3 sequences, with roughly 17% observed a single time. Sequences were obtained from peripheral blood. The receptors were gathered from an adult man with Graves' ophthalmopathy.

This clonotype has at least ten counts. The chain carries TRBV30 and TRBJ1-2; 12 bases line up with TRBD1. The CDR3 sequence is 16 residues long. Germline CDR1 and CDR2: GTSNPN and SVGIG (reference sequence). V lost 3 bases and J lost 4; bases outside the gene matches: 9. Here the CDR3 reads CAWSPGQGADGYGYTF. The CDR3 DNA reads TGTGCCTGGAGCCCGGGACAGGGGGCGGACGGCTATGGCTACACCTTC.

This chain joins TRBV6-1 and TRBJ2-7, with 12 bases identical to TRBD2. V lost 2 bases and J lost 2; bases outside the gene matches: 13. The CDR3 extends over 19 amino acids. In germline, CDR1 is MNHNS, CDR2 SASEGT. For the CDR3, the DNA is TGTGCCAGCAGTGAACCGCGGACTAGCGGGACCTTCCTCCCCTACGAGCAGTACTTC. This sequence encodes CASSEPRTSGTFLPYEQYF.

This clonotype was detected only a few times. This chain links TRBV6-1 with TRBJ2-5; D is tentatively TRBD1 or TRBD2 (5 bases each). Germline V gene sequence: CDR1 MNHNS, CDR2 SASEGT. The CDR3 totals 14 residues. V lost 8 bases, J lost 3 bases, and 16 bases lay in between. The CDR3 loop reads CASSLGVGKETQYF. The CDR3 DNA follows: TGTGCCAGCTCACTGGGGGTAGGGAAAGAGACCCAGTACTTC.

The rearrangement uses TRBV6-5 and TRBJ2-2; TRBD1 aligns across 9 bases. The V gene end was trimmed by 0 bases and the J gene end by 7 bases; junction bases not matched to a gene: 9. Germline V gene data show CDR1 as MNHEY and CDR2 as SVGAGI. This CDR3 contains 17 residues. The DNA of the CDR3 is TGTGCCAGCAGTTACTCGGCGGGACAGGGAGTGAACGGGGAGCTGTTTTTT. This encodes CASSYSAGQGVNGELFF.

This clonotype was counted many times. The rearrangement links TRBV6-5 to TRBJ1-6; D not certain. V gave up 6 bases and J gave up 0 bases, with 9 bases separating them. Germline values: CDR1 MNHEY, CDR2 SVGAGI. CDR3 length: 15 amino acids. CDR3 nucleotide sequence: TGTGCCAGCAGGGGATCTTTCTCCTATAATTCACCCCTCCACTTT. The encoded protein is CASRGSFSYNSPLHF.

This clonotype was picked up many times. This sequence joins TRBV28 and TRBJ1-1; no reliable D call. V was shortened by 2 bases and J by 8 bases, with 9 bases between the two germline ends. Germline-derived CDR1 and CDR2 are MDHEN and SYDVKM. There are 12 residues in the CDR3. The CDR3 DNA is TGTGCCAGCAGTTTAGTTGGCAGAGAAGCTTTCTTT. Its translation: CASSLVGREAFF.

This clonotype was counted between two and nine times. Its ends do not fully match the called genes, so a read error is possible. The chain employs TRBV6-1 and TRBJ1-2; no reliable D call. CDR1 and CDR2 from the germline V gene are MNHNS and SASEGT. The CDR3 sequence is 14 residues long. The CDR3 region is CASRALAGSYGYIF. CDR3 nucleotide sequence: TGTGCCAGCAGAGCCCTAGCGGGATCCTATGGCTACATCTTC.

In its sample, this clonotype was seen many times. The V call is TRBV14, the J call TRBJ2-2; 7 bases are a match to TRBD1. Germline CDR1 is SGHDN and CDR2 is FVKESK. The CDR3 totals 14 residues. J gave up 7 bases and V 6 bases, and 8 bases lay outside the gene matches. The CDR3 is CASRRQGRSGELFF. The CDR3 bases are TGTGCCAGCAGACGACAGGGTAGGAGCGGGGAGCTGTTTTTT. Looking up the rest from reference TRBV14 and TRBJ2-2 gives the full variable domain: EAGVTQFPSHSVIEKGQTVTLRCDPISGHDNLYWYRRVMGKEIKFLLHFVKESKQDESGMPNNRFLAERTGGTYSTLKVQPAELEDSGVYFCASRRQGRSGELFFGEGSRLTVL.

This clonotype was seen just once. This rearrangement joins TRBV5-1 to TRBJ2-2, with D perhaps being TRBD1 or TRBD2 (5 bases each). CDR1 is SGHRS, CDR2 YFSETQ, per germline. The CDR3 runs to 16 residues. V gave up 0 bases and J gave up 5 bases, with 14 bases separating them. The CDR3 spells CASSLAVTGGTGELFF. The CDR3 DNA sequence: TGCGCCAGCAGCTTGGCCGTCACAGGCGGGACCGGGGAGCTGTTTTTT.

As to this clonotype: No conserved phenylalanine or tryptophan is present at the end of the CDR3, so a read error is the likely explanation. J is TRBJ2-7 and V is TRBV12-3 or TRBV12-4; 12 bases match TRBD2. The V and J ends lost 5 bases and 9 bases, in that order; junction bases with no gene match: 14. This CDR3 has 16 residues. CDR3 sequence (DNA): TGTGCCAGCAGTACAAAGACTAGCGGGGGATACTTAGGGCAGTACCTC. Encoded protein: CASSTKTSGGYLGQYL.

This clonotype was recorded at least ten times. Germline is not matched at one junction end, which may reflect a read error. J is TRBJ2-2 and V is TRBV5-1; no definite D call. Looked up from germline, CDR1 is SGHRS and CDR2 is YFSETQ. This CDR3 comprises 14 residues. CDR3 in DNA: TGTGCCAGCAGTTCGACGGCCAACACCGGGGAGCTGTTTTTT. Its translation: CASSSTANTGELFF.

This clonotype was found many times. In nucleotides, the CDR3 is TGCGCCAGCAGCTTGGTGACAGGGGGCTGGGATGGCTACACCTTC. Its protein is CASSLVTGGWDGYTF. The rearrangement joins TRBV5-1 to TRBJ1-2; TRBD1 agrees at 10 bases. The CDR3 length is 15 residues. The V gene end was trimmed by 0 bases and the J gene end by 6 bases; junction bases not matched to a gene: 5. CDR1 and CDR2 (germline): SGHRS, YFSETQ.

The table lists this clonotype with many counts. This sequence joins TRBV5-1 and TRBJ2-7, with D perhaps TRBD2 (6 bases). Looked up from germline, CDR1 is SGHRS and CDR2 is YFSETQ. The CDR3 is 14 amino acids. With 4 bases removed from V and 2 bases from J, the gap between germline ends came to 13 bases. This CDR3 reads CASSAAWGAYEQYF. The DNA for the CDR3 is TGCGCCAGCAGCGCCGCCTGGGGGGCCTACGAGCAGTACTTC.

This clonotype was found many times. The CDR3 DNA is TGTGCCATCCCCCAGGCCTACGAGCAGTACTTC. Amino acids: CAIPQAYEQYF. The chain combines TRBV10-3 with TRBJ2-7, with D unclear. The CDR3 is 11 amino acids. Germline V CDR1 and CDR2: ENHRY, SYGVKD. V shed 8 bases and J shed 2 bases, with 7 bases lying between them.

There are many counts of this clonotype. V is TRBV6-5 and J is TRBJ2-7, with D possibly matching TRBD2 (6 bases). Germline-derived CDR1 and CDR2 are MNHEY and SVGAGI. V was shortened by 3 bases and J by 2 bases, with 11 bases between the two germline ends. The CDR3 length is 14 residues. CDR3: CASSYGTEAYEQYF. The CDR3 region has the DNA TGTGCCAGCAGTTATGGGACTGAAGCCTACGAGCAGTACTTC.

This clonotype showed up many times. The chain recombines TRBV27 with TRBJ1-1; D possibly corresponds to TRBD1 (5 bases). The germline gives CDR1 MNHEY, CDR2 SMNVEV (reference sequence). The CDR3 contains 14 residues. Trimming left V 6 bases short and J 5 bases short, with 16 bases between. CDR3 DNA sequence: TGTGCCAGCAGAGAAACAGGAGCAGGGACTGAAGCTTTCTTT. Protein sequence: CASRETGAGTEAFF.

This clonotype was seen ten or more times. V is TRBV20-1 and J is TRBJ1-5, with D perhaps TRBD1 (5 bases). The CDR3 covers 13 residues. CDR1 is DFQATT and CDR2 is SNEGSKA in the germline V gene (reference sequence). Trimming stripped 5 bases from V and 12 bases from J, with 20 bases between. The CDR3 sequence: CSAFSGAVKLQHF. CDR3 nucleotide sequence: TGCAGTGCTTTTAGCGGGGCCGTCAAACTCCAGCATTTT.

This clonotype has a count of ten or more. J is TRBJ1-1 and V is TRBV3-1; 8 bases are shared with TRBD1. The J segment lost 0 bases and the V segment lost 4 bases, leaving 4 bases of the junction unmatched. This CDR3 spans 15 amino acids. Germline-derived CDR1 and CDR2 are LGHDT and YNNKEL (reference sequence). CDR3 sequence: CASSRGGQVNTEAFF. The CDR3 coding sequence is TGTGCCAGCAGCCGAGGGGGACAGGTGAACACTGAAGCTTTCTTT. Full variable domain (remainder filled in from reference TRBV3-1 and TRBJ1-1): DTAVSQTPKYLVTQMGNDKSIKCEQNLGHDTMYWYKQDSKKFLKIMFSYNNKELIINETVPNRFSPKSPDKAHLNLHINSLELGDSAVYFCASSRGGQVNTEAFFGQGTRLTVV.

This clonotype was detected many times. This rearrangement joins TRBV7-9 to TRBJ1-2; D not resolved. CDR3 length equals 13 residues. V shed 1 base and J shed 5 bases, with 8 bases lying between them. Germline V gene data show CDR1 as SEHNR and CDR2 as FQNEAQ (reference sequence). This chain's CDR3 is CASSLGLGYGYTF. DNA for the CDR3: TGTGCCAGCAGCTTAGGACTTGGGTATGGCTACACCTTC.

This clonotype was detected many times. The chain links TRBV4-1 to TRBJ2-2; D gene unclear. The CDR3 consists of 12 residues. Trimming removed 2 bases from V and 4 bases from J, with 2 bases in between. CDR1 and CDR2 (germline): MGHRA, YSYEKL. The CDR3 region has the DNA TGCGCCAGCAGCCAATTCACCGGGGAGCTGTTTTTT. It translates to CASSQFTGELFF.

In this sample, this clonotype turned up many times. V is TRBV28 and J is TRBJ1-1; D might be TRBD1 (5 bases). V shed 2 bases and J shed 4 bases, with 8 bases lying between them. Germline loops: CDR1 MDHEN, CDR2 SYDVKM. The CDR3 consists of 13 residues. The CDR3 coding sequence is TGTGCCAGCAGTTTACCAGGGATCACTGAAGCTTTCTTT. Encoded protein: CASSLPGITEAFF.

The chain carries TRBV30 and TRBJ2-7; D is possibly TRBD1 (5 bases). The CDR3 consists of 12 residues. Germline-derived CDR1 and CDR2 are GTSNPN and SVGIG (reference sequence). Trimming cost V 3 bases and J 3 bases, with 9 bases left between them. In DNA, the CDR3 is TGTGCCTGGAGCACAACAGGCTACGAGCAGTACTTC. It is translated as CAWSTTGYEQYF.

This clonotype was counted at least ten times. The chain links TRBV6-4 to TRBJ2-2, with 12 nucleotides matching TRBD2. The CDR3 sequence is 17 residues long. Germline CDR1 MRHNA, CDR2 SNTAGT. J lost 1 base, V lost 10 bases, and 10 bases had no gene match. CDR3 bases: TGTGCCACCCCAAAACTAGCGGGAGGCCGGAACACCGGGGAGCTGTTTTTT. Its protein product is CATPKLAGGRNTGELFF.

This clonotype has at least ten counts. The rearrangement links TRBV7-3 to TRBJ1-2; 7 bases fit TRBD1. J gave up 4 bases and V 5 bases, and 4 bases lay outside the gene matches. The germline CDR1 and CDR2 sequences are SGHTA and FQGTGA. The CDR3 has 13 residues. Here the CDR3 reads CASSPTGFYGYTF. In DNA, the CDR3 is TGTGCCAGCAGCCCGACAGGGTTCTATGGCTACACCTTC.

Many counts were recorded for this clonotype. The chain recombines TRBV28 with TRBJ1-1; the D is unclear. V dropped 4 bases and J dropped 1 base, with 7 bases sitting between them. There are 13 residues in the CDR3. Germline values: CDR1 MDHEN, CDR2 SYDVKM. CDR3 in amino acids: CASSSTANTEAFF. As DNA, the CDR3 is TGTGCCAGCAGTTCAACAGCGAACACTGAAGCTTTCTTT.

This clonotype was counted ten times or more. The rearrangement joins TRBV29-1 to TRBJ2-7; 9 bases align to TRBD2. Germline V gives CDR1 SQVTM, CDR2 ANQGSEA. Trimming removed 7 bases from V and 0 bases from J; junction bases left unmatched: 4. The CDR3 covers 13 residues. CDR3 DNA sequence: TGCAGCGCCGGAGCGGGAGGCTCCTACGAGCAGTACTTC. Protein: CSAGAGGSYEQYF.

This clonotype was picked up many times. V and J are TRBV19 and TRBJ2-7; D is undetermined. V shed 2 bases and J shed 2 bases, with 10 bases lying between them. Germline V gene lookup returns CDR1 LNHDA and CDR2 SQIVND (reference sequence). The CDR3 is 14 amino acids. Here the CDR3 reads CASSISASTYEQYF. The CDR3, as DNA: TGTGCCAGTAGTATATCGGCCAGCACCTACGAGCAGTACTTC.

The sample holds many counts of this clonotype. The chain combines TRBV5-4 with TRBJ2-5; the D gene is possibly TRBD1 (7 bases). V was trimmed by 0 bases and J by 5 bases, leaving 14 bases between them. The CDR3 runs 15 residues. CDR1 is SGHNT, CDR2 YYREEE, per germline (reference sequence). The CDR3 DNA follows: TGTGCCAGCAGCTTGGTCAGGGGGAGGTCGGAGACCCAGTACTTC. It specifies CASSLVRGRSETQYF.